This T cell receptor (beta chain) is drawn from a study of cytomegalovirus exposure and HLA in healthy donors. V was trimmed by 0 bases and J by 4 bases, leaving 10 bases between them. The CDR3 has 15 residues. Primers for the PCR totalled 60 Vbeta and 13 Jbeta. In the study's own analysis: Roughly 10 million shared chains were among around 80 million unique TCR beta chains counted in a later analysis. Assay used: immunoSEQ multiplex PCR; TCRdb lists only in-frame clones, some missing. That table supplies the V and J calls and clone size; D and trimming were determined from the DNA. The sample lists some 120,000 clones, nearly 75% occurring once.

The rearrangement joins TRBV5-7 to TRBJ2-2; D possibly corresponds to TRBD2 (7 bases). Being an ORF, TRBV5-7 has a function that is uncertain. The sequence was collected from a man aged 25-45 years in good health and CMV-seropositive. The sample consisted of PBMCs. As DNA, the CDR3 is TGTGCCAGCAGCTTGGAGGGGGGGGCCACCGGGGAGCTGTTTTTT. Translation gives CASSLEGGATGELFF.